The present entry profiles one T cell receptor beta chain with its context. No antigen is known for it. Germline V gene data show CDR1 as MNHEY and CDR2 as SMNVEV (reference sequence). Trimming shortened V by 3 bases and J by 2 bases, and 12 bases separated the two germline ends. The CDR3 runs to 15 residues. The sample comes from a study of T cells and Merkel cell carcinoma outcomes. Sequenced by immunoSEQ multiplex PCR; TCRdb stores in-frame clones only, minus some. The sample yields roughly 280 clones, under 98% seen once. Findings of the study overall: In Merkel cell carcinoma, repertoire and T-cell density reportedly predicted outcomes.

This receptor was identified in a human donor with Merkel cell carcinoma. V and J are TRBV27 and TRBJ2-3, with D perhaps being TRBD1 or TRBD2 (5 bases each). The specimen sequenced was tumor tissue from Merkel cell carcinoma. CDR3 nucleotide sequence: TGTGCCAGCAGTTTCCCCCCCGGGGCCACAGATACGCAGTATTTT. Residues: CASSFPPGATDTQYF.